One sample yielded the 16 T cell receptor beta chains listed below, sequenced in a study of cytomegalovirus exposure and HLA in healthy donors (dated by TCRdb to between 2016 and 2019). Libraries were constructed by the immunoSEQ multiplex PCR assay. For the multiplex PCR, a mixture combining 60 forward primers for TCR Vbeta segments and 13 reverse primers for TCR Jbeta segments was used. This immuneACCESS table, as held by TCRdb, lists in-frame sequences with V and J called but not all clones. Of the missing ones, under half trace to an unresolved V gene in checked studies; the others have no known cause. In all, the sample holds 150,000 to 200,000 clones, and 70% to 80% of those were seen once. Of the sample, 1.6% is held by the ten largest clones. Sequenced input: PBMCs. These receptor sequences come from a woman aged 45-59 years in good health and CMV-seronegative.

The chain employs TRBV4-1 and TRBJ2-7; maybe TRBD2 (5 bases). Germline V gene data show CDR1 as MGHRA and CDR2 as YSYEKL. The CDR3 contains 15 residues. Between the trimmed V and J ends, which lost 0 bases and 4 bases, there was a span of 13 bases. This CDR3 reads CASSQERLLRYEQYF. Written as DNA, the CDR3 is TGCGCCAGCAGCCAAGAACGACTATTGAGGTACGAGCAGTACTTC.

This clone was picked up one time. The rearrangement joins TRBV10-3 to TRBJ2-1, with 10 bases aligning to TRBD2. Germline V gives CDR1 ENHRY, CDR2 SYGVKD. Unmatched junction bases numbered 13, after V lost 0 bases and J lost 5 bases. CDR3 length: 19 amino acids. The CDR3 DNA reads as TGTGCCATCAGTGAGTCGATAGTATGGACTAGCGGCCTGAACAATGAGCAGTTCTTC. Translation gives CAISESIVWTSGLNNEQFF.

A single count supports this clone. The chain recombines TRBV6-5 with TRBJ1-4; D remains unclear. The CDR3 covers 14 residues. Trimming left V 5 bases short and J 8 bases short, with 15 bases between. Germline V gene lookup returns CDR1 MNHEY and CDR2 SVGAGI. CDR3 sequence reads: CASSEVYVGEKLFF. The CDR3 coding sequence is TGTGCCAGCAGTGAGGTGTATGTCGGCGAAAAACTGTTTTTT.

The chain's CDR3 is CASSATGSREQFF. The CDR3 DNA reads as TGTGCCAGCAGCGCCACCGGGAGCCGTGAGCAGTTCTTC. The rearrangement links TRBV7-3 to TRBJ2-1; the D gene is possibly TRBD2 (6 bases). Germline CDR1 and CDR2: SGHTA and FQGTGA. V lost 5 bases, J lost 9 bases, and 14 bases lay in between. CDR3 size: 13 residues.

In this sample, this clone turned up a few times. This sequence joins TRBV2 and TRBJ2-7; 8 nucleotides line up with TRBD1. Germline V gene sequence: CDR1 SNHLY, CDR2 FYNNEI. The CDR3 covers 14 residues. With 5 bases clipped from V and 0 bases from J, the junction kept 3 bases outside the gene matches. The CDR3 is CASSRTGHSYEQYF. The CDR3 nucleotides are TGTGCCAGCAGTCGGACAGGGCACTCCTACGAGCAGTACTTC.

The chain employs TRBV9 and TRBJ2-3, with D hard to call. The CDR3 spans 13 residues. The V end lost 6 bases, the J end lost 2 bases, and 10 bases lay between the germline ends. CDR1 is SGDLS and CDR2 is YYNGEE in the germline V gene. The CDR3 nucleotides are TGTGCCAGCAACCAGATATACACAGATACGCAGTATTTT. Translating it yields CASNQIYTDTQYF.

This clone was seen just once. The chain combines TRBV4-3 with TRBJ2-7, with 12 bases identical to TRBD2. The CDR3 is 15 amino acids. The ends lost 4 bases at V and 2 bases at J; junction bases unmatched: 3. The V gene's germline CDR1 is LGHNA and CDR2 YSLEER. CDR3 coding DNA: TGCGCCAGCAGCCCCCGACTAGCGGGAGCCTACGAGCAGTACTTC. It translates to CASSPRLAGAYEQYF.

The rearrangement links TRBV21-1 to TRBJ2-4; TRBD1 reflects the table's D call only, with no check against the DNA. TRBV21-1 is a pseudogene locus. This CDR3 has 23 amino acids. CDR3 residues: CASSKDLRGGRDRITLAKNIQYF. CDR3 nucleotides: TGTGCCAGCAGCAAAGATTTGAGGGGAGGCCGGGACAGGATTACCTTAGCCAAAAACATTCAGTACTTC.

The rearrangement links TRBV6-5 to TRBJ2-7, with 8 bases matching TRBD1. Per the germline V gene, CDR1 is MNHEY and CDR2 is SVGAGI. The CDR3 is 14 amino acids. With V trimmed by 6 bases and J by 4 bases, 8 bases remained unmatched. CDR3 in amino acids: CASSPGTGRYEQYF. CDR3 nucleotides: TGTGCCAGCAGCCCAGGGACAGGCCGTTACGAGCAGTACTTC.

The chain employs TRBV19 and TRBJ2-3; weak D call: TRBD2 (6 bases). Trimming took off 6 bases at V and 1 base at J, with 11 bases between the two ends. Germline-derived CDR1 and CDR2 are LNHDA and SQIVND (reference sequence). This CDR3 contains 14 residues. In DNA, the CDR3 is TGTGCCAGTAGCGTCGGGACTGGCACAGATACGCAGTATTTT. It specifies CASSVGTGTDTQYF.

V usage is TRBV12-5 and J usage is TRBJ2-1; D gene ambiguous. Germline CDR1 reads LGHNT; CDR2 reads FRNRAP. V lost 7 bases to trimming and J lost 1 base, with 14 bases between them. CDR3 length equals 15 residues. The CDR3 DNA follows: TGTGCTAGTGCCTCCCCCCGGTATTCCTACAATGAGCAGTTCTTC. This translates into CASASPRYSYNEQFF.

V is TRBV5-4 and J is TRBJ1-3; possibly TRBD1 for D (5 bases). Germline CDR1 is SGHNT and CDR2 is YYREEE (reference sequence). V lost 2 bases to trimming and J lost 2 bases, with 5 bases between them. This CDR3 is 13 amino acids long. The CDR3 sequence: CASSLQAGNTIYF. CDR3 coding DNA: TGTGCCAGCAGCTTACAGGCTGGAAACACCATATATTTT. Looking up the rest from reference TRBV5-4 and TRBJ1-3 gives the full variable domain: ETGVTQSPTHLIKTRGQQVTLRCSSQSGHNTVSWYQQALGQGPQFIFQYYREEENGRGNFPPRFSGLQFPNYSSELNVNALELDDSALYLCASSLQAGNTIYFGEGSWLTVV.

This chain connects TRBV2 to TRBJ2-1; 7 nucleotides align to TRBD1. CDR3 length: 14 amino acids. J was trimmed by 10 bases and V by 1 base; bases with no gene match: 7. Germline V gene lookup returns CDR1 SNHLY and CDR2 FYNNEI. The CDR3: CASSEDRTGREQFF. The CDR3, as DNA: TGTGCCAGCAGTGAAGACAGGACAGGAAGGGAGCAGTTCTTC.

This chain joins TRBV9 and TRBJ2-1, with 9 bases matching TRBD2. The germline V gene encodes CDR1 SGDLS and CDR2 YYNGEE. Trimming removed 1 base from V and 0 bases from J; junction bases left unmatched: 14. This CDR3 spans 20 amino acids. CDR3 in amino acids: CASSVTPGVAGGPSYNEQFF. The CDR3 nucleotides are TGTGCCAGCAGCGTAACCCCTGGAGTTGCGGGAGGGCCCTCCTACAATGAGCAGTTCTTC.

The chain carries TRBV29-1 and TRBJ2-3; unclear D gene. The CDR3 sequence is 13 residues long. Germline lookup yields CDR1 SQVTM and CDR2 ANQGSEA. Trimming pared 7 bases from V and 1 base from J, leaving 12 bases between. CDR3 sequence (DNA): TGCAGCGCCGCGCAACTCCGCACAGATACGCAGTATTTT. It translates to CSAAQLRTDTQYF.

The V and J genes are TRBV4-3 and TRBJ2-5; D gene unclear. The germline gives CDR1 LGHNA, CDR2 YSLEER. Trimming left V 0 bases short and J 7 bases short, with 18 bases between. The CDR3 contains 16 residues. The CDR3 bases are TGCGCCAGCAGCCAAGAGTTTTCTACCCAGAGGCGGACCCAGTACTTC. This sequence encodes CASSQEFSTQRRTQYF.